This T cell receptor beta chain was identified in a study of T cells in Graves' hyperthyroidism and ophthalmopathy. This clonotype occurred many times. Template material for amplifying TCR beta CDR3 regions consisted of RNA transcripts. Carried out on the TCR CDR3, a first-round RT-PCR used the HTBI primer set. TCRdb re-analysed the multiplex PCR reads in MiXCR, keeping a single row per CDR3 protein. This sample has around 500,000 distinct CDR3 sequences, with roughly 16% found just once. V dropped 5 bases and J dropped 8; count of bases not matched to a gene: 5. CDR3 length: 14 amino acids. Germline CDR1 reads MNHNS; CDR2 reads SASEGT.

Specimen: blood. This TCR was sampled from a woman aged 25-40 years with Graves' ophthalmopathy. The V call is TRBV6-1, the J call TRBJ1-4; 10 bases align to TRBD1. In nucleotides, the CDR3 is TGTGCCAGCAGTCCCGGGACAGGGGTCGAAAAACTGTTTTTT. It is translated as CASSPGTGVEKLFF.